This T cell receptor (beta chain) appears in the sequencing data of a study of control samples from healthy donors and cancer patients. Trimming pared 6 bases from V and 2 bases from J, leaving 4 bases between. CDR3 length equals 12 residues. Germline CDR1 is SGHVS and CDR2 is FQNEAQ. The data were produced by immunoSEQ multiplex PCR, yet TCRdb's version contains in-frame clones alone and is incomplete. The table shows around 120,000 clones, with approximately 89% occurring only once. The chain has TRBV7-8 and TRBJ2-2, with D unresolved. The sequenced material came from blood. This sequence was found in a man between 60 and 75 years old in good health. CDR3 nucleotides: TGTGCCAGCAGTCCCAACACCGGGGAGCTGTTTTTT. This encodes CASSPNTGELFF.